This T cell receptor (beta chain) was recovered during a study of T cell repertoires in cytomegalovirus infection. Turning to the study itself: Both CMV infection and a matching HLA type were indicated by public TCR beta signatures.

As concerns this clonotype: Its target is unknown.

Points from the study as a whole: Within the response measured ex vivo, HLA-C-restricted CMV-specific TCR beta clonotypes were dominant. Carriage of CMV together with the relevant HLA was identifiable through cumulative public TCR beta family frequency.

V dropped 2 bases and J dropped 3 bases, with 6 bases sitting between them. The CDR3 has 14 residues. In germline, CDR1 is SGHKS, CDR2 YYEKEE (reference sequence). MiXCR was run by TCRdb on the reads, yielding one entry per CDR3 protein. The profile shows around 740,000 distinct CDR3 sequences, roughly a third of them singletons. The sequenced sample was PBMCs. The rearrangement uses TRBV5-5 and TRBJ1-6; no definite D call. This sequence originates from a human donor in good health (CMV status not recorded). Some clones in this sample may be carry-over from other donors' samples. CDR3 sequence reads: CASSFFSYNSPLHF. DNA of the CDR3: TGTGCCAGCAGCTTCTTCAGCTATAATTCACCCCTCCACTTT.